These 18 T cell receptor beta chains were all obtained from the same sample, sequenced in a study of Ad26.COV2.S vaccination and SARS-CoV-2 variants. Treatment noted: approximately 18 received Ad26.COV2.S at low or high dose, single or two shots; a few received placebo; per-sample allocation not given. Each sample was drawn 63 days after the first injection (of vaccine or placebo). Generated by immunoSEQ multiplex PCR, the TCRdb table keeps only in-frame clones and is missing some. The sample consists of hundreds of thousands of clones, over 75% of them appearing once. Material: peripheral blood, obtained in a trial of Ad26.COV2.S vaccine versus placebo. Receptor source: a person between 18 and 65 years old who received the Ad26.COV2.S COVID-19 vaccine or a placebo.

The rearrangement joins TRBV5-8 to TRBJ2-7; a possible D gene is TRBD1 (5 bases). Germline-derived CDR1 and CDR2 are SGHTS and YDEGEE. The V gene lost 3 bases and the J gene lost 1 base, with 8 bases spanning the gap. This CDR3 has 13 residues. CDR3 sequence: CASSSRVSYEQYF. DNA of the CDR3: TGTGCCAGCAGCTCCAGGGTTTCCTACGAGCAGTACTTC.

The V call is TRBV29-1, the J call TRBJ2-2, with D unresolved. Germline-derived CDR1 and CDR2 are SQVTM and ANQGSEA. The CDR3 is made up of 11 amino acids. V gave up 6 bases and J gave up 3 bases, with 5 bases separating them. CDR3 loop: CSVRDTGELFF. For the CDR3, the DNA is TGCAGCGTACGTGACACCGGGGAGCTGTTTTTT.

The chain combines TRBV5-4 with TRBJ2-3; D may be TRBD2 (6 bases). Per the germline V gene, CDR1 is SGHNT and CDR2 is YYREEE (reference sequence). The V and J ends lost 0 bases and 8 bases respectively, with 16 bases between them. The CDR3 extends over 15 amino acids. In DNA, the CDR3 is TGTGCCAGCAGCTTGGACGGGAGTAGCTTTGGTACGCAGTATTTT. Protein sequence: CASSLDGSSFGTQYF.

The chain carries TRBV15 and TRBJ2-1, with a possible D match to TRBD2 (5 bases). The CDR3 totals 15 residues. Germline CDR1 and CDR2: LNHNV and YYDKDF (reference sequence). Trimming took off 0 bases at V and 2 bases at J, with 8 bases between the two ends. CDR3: CATSRERGAYNEQFF. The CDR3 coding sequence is TGTGCCACCAGCAGAGAACGGGGTGCCTACAATGAGCAGTTCTTC.

The CDR3 nucleotides read TGTGCCAGCAGCGCGACCTACGAGCAGTACTTC. Translation gives CASSATYEQYF. J is TRBJ2-7 and V is TRBV11-2; D ambiguous. The CDR3 runs 11 residues. Germline V gene sequence: CDR1 SGHAT, CDR2 FQNNGV. V was cut by 5 bases and J by 2 bases, with 4 bases left in between.

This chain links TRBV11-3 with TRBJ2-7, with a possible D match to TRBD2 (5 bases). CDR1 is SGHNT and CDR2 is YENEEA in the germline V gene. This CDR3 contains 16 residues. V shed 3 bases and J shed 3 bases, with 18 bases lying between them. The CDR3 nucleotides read TGTGCCAGCAGCTTCCGGACTGACGGGCCAAACTACGAGCAGTACTTC. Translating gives CASSFRTDGPNYEQYF. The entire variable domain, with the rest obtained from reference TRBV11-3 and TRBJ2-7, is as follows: EAGVVQSPRYKIIEKKQPVAFWCNPISGHNTLYWYLQNLGQGPELLIRYENEEAVDDSQLPKDRFSAERLKGVDSTLKIQPAELGDSAVYLCASSFRTDGPNYEQYFGPGTRLTVT.

The CDR3 sequence is CASSYGGYNEQYF. CDR3 sequence (DNA): TGTGCCAGCAGTTACGGGGGTTACAACGAGCAGTACTTC. The rearrangement uses TRBV6-2 or TRBV6-3 and TRBJ2-7; D could derive from TRBD1 or TRBD2 (5 bases each). The germline gives CDR1 MNHEY, CDR2 SVGEGT. Trimming took 2 bases from V and 5 from J, leaving 10 bases between them. CDR3 length equals 13 residues.

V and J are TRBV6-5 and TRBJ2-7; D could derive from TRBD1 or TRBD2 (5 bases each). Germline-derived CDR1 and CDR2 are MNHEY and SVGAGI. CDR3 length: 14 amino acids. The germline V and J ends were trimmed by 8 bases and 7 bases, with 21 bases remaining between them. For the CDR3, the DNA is TGTGCCAGCTCCTACGGGGCTTTCCCCGGGGAGCAGTACTTC. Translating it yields CASSYGAFPGEQYF.

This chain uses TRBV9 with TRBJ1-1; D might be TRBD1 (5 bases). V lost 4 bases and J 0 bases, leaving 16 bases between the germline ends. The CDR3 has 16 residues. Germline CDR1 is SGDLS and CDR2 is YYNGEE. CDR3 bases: TGTGCCAGCAGCAGGATGTGGGGGTCCGTGAACACTGAAGCTTTCTTT. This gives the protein CASSRMWGSVNTEAFF.

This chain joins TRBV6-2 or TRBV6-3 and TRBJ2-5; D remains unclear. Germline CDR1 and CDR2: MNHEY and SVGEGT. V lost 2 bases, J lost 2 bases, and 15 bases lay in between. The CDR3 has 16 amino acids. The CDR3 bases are TGTGCCAGCAGTTACCTCAGCTCGGCGGTTCAAGAGACCCAGTACTTC. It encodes CASSYLSSAVQETQYF.

CDR3: CASSSAGPSYNEQFF. In DNA, the CDR3 is TGTGCCAGCAGCTCGGCGGGCCCTTCCTACAATGAGCAGTTCTTC. The chain carries TRBV7-2 and TRBJ2-1, with a weak D call TRBD2 (5 bases). Trimming took off 4 bases at V and 1 base at J, with 11 bases between the two ends. The CDR3 has 15 residues. CDR1 and CDR2 (germline): SGHTA, FQGNSA.

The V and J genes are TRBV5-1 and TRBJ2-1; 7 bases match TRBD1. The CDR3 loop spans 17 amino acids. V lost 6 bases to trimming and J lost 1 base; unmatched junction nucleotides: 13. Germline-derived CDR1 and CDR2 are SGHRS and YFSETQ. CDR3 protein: CASTKGIQGISYNEQFF. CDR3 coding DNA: TGCGCCAGCACCAAGGGGATACAGGGGATTTCCTACAATGAGCAGTTCTTC. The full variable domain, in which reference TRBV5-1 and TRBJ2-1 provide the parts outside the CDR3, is KAGVTQTPRYLIKTRGQQVTLSCSPISGHRSVSWYQQTPGQGLQFLFEYFSETQRNKGNFPGRFSGRQFSNSRSEMNVSTLELGDSALYLCASTKGIQGISYNEQFFGPGTRLTVL.

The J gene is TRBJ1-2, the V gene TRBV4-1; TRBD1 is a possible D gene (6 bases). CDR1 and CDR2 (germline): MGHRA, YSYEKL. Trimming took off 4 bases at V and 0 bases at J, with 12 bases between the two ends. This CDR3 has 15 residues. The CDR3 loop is CASSLRTETNYGYTF. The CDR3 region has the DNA TGCGCCAGCAGCCTCCGGACAGAGACTAACTATGGCTACACCTTC.

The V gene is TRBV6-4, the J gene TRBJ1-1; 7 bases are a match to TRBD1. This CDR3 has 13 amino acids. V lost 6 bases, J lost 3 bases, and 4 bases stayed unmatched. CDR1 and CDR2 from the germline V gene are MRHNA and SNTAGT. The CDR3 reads CASSRTGDTEAFF. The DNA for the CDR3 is TGTGCCAGCAGCCGAACAGGGGACACTGAAGCTTTCTTT.

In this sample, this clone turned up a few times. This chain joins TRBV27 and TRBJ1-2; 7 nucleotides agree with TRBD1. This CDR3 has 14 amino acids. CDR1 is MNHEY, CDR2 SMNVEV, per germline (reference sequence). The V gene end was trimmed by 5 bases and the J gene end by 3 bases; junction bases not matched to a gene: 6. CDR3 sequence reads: CASSTRDSHYGYTF. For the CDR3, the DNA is TGTGCCAGCAGTACAAGGGACAGCCACTATGGCTACACCTTC.

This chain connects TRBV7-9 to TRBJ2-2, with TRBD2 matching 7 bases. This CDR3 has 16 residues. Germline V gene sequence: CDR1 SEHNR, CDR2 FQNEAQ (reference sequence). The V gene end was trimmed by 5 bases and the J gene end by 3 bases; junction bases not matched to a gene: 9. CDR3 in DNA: TGTGCCAGCAGCCCGACTGGCCGGGGGGACACCGGGGAGCTGTTTTTT. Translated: CASSPTGRGDTGELFF. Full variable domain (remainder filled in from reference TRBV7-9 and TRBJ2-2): DTGVSQNPRHKITKRGQNVTFRCDPISEHNRLYWYRQTLGQGPEFLTYFQNEAQLEKSRLLSDRFSAERPKGSFSTLEIQRTEQGDSAMYLCASSPTGRGDTGELFFGEGSRLTVL.

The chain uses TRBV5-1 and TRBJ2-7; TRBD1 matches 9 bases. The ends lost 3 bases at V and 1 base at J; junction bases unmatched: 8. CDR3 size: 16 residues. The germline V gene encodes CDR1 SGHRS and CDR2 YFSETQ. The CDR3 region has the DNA TGCGCCAGCAGCTCGGCCGGGACAGGGACATCCTACGAGCAGTACTTC. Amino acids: CASSSAGTGTSYEQYF.

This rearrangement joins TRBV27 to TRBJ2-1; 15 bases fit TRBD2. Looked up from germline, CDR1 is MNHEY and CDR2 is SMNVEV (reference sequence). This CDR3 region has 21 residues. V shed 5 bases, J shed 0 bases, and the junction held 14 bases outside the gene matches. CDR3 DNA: TGTGCCAGCAGTCCACGGCGGACTAGCGGGAGGGCCCAATTCTCCTACAATGAGCAGTTCTTC. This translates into CASSPRRTSGRAQFSYNEQFF.